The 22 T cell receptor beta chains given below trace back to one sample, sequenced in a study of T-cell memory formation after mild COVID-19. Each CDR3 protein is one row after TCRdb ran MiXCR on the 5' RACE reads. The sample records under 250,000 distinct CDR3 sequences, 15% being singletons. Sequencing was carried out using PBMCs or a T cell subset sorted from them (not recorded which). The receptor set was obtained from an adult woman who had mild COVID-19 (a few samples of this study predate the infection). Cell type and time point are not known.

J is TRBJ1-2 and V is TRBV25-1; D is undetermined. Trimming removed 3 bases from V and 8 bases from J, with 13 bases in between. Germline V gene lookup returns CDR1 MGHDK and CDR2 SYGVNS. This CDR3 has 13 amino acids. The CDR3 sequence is CASSDTGSWGYTF. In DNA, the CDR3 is TGTGCCAGCAGTGATACCGGGAGTTGGGGCTACACCTTC.

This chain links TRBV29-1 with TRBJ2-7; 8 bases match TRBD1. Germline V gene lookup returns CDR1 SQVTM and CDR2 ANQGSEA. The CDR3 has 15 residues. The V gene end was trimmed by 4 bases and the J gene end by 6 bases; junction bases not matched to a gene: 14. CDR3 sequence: CSVAIGGRGPGEQYF. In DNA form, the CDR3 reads TGCAGCGTTGCAATTGGGGGCAGGGGGCCTGGCGAGCAGTACTTC.

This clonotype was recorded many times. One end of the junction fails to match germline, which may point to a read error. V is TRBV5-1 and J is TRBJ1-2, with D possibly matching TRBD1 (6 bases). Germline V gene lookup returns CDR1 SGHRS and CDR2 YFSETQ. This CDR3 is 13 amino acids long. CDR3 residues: CASSLQGDYGYTF. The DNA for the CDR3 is TGTGCCAGCAGTCTACAGGGAGACTATGGCTACACCTTC.

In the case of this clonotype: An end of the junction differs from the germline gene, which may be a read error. The chain's CDR3 is CASSLGGGSTDAFF. The CDR3 DNA is TGTGCCAGCAGCTTAGGCGGTGGGAGCACTGATGCTTTCTTT. The V and J genes are TRBV7-9 and TRBJ1-1; D not certain. Germline assignment: CDR1 SEHNR and CDR2 FQNEAQ (reference sequence). The CDR3 runs to 14 residues. The full variable domain, in which reference TRBV7-9 and TRBJ1-1 provide the parts outside the CDR3, is DTGVSQNPRHKITKRGQNVTFRCDPISEHNRLYWYRQTLGQGPEFLTYFQNEAQLEKSRLLSDRFSAERPKGSFSTLEIQRTEQGDSAMYLCASSLGGGSTDAFFGQGTRLTVV.

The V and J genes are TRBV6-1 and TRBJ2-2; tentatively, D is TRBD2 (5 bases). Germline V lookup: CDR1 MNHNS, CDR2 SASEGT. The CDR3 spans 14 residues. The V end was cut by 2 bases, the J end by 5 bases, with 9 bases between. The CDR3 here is CASSERAATGELFF. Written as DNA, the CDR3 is TGTGCCAGCAGTGAAAGAGCGGCGACCGGGGAGCTGTTTTTT.

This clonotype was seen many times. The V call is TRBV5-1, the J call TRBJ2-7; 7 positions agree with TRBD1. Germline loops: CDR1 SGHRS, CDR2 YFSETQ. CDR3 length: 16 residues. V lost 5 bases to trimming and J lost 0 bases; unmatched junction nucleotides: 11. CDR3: CASRLQGVSSSYEQYF. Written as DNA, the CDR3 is TGCGCCAGCAGGCTTCAGGGGGTGTCGAGCTCCTACGAGCAGTACTTC.

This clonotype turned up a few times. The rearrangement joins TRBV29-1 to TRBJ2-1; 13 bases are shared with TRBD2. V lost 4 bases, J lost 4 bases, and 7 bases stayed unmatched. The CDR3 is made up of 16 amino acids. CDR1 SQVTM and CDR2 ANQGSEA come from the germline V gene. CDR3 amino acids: CSVGTSGRGLYNEQFF. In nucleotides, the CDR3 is TGCAGCGTTGGGACTAGCGGGAGAGGACTTTACAATGAGCAGTTCTTC.

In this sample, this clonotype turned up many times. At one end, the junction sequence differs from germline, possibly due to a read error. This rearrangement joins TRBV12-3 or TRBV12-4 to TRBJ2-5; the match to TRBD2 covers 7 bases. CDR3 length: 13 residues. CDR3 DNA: TGCGCCAGCAGCTTGGGGGGGCAAGAGACCCAGTACTTC. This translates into CASSLGGQETQYF.

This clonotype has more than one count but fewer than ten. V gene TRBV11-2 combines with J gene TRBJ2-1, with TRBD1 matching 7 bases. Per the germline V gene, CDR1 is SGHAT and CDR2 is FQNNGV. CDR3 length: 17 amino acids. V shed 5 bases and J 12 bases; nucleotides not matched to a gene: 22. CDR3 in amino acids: CASSPLFGGQPLFGQFF. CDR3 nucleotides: TGTGCCAGCAGCCCTTTATTTGGGGGACAGCCATTGTTCGGGCAGTTCTTC.

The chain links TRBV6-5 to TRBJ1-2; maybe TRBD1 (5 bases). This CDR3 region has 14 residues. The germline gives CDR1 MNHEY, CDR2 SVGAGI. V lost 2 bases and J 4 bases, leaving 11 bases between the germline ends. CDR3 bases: TGTGCCAGCAGTTACAAGGCCGGGGGCTATGGCTACACCTTC. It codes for CASSYKAGGYGYTF.

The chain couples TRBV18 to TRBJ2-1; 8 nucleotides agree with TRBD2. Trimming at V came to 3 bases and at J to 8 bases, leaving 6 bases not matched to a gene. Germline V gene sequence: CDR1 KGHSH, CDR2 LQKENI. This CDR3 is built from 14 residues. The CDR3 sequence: CASSPPGGIHEQFF. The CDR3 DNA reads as TGTGCCAGCTCACCCCCGGGGGGGATCCATGAGCAGTTCTTC.

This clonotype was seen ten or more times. The CDR3 DNA follows: TGCAGCGTCCCCAGTCAACCGGGGGCGCGGACAGATACGCAGTATTTT. As protein: CSVPSQPGARTDTQYF. This chain joins TRBV29-1 and TRBJ2-3; the D call may be TRBD1 or TRBD2 (6 bases each). This CDR3 contains 16 residues. Deletions cut 6 bases from V and 3 bases from J, with 22 bases between. Looked up from germline, CDR1 is SQVTM and CDR2 is ANQGSEA.

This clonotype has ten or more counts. The CDR3 DNA sequence: TGCAGCGTGGAGGGGCCGGATGGCTACACCTTC. Encoded protein: CSVEGPDGYTF. V is TRBV29-1 and J is TRBJ1-2; TRBD1 is a possible D gene (5 bases). The V end lost 6 bases, the J end lost 6 bases, and 11 bases lay between the germline ends. Germline CDR1 reads SQVTM; CDR2 reads ANQGSEA. There are 11 residues in the CDR3.

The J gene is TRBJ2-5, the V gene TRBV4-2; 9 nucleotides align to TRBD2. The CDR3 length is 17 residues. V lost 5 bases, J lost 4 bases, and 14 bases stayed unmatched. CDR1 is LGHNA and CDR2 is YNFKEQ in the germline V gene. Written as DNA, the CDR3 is TGTGCCAGCAGCAGAGAAGGAGGCGGGGGGGCAGGAGAGACCCAGTACTTC. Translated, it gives CASSREGGGGAGETQYF.

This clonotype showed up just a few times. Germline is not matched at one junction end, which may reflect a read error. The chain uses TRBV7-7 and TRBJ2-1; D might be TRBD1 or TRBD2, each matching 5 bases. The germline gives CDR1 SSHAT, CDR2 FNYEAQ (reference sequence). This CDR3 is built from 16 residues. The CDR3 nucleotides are TGTGCTAGCAGCCGGGGACCCTCGAGCTCCTACAATGAGCAGTTCTTC. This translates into CASSRGPSSSYNEQFF. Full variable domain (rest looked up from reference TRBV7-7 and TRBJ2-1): GAGVSQSPRYKVTKRGQDVTLRCDPISSHATLYWYQQALGQGPEFLTYFNYEAQPDKSGLPSDRFSAERPEGSISTLTIQRTEQRDSAMYRCASSRGPSSSYNEQFFGPGTRLTVL.

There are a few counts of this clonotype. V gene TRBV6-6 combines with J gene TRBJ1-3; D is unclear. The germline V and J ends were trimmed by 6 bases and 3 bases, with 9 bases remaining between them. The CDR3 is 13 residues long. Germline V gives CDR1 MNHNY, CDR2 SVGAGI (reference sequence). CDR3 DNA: TGTGCCAGCAGACTACAGCTTGGAAACACCATATATTTT. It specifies CASRLQLGNTIYF.

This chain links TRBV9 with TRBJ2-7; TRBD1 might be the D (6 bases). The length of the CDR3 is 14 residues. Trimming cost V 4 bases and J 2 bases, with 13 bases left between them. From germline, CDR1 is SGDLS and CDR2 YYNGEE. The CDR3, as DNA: TGTGCCAGCAGCTTTACAGGGACCACCTACGAGCAGTACTTC. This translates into CASSFTGTTYEQYF.

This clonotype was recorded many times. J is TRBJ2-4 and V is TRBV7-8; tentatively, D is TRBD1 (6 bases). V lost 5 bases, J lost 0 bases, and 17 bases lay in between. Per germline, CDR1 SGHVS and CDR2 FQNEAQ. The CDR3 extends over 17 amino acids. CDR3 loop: CASSVGYGQLAKNIQYF. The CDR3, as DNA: TGTGCCAGCAGCGTGGGGTACGGACAGCTAGCCAAAAACATTCAGTACTTC.

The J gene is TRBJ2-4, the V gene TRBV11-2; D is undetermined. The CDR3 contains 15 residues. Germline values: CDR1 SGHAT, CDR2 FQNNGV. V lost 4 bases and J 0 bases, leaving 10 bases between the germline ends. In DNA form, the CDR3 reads TGTGCCAGCAGCTCACCCAATTTAGCCAAAAACATTCAGTACTTC. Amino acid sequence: CASSSPNLAKNIQYF.

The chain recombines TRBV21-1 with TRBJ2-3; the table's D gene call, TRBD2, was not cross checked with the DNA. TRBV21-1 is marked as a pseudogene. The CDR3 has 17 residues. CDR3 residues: CASSKALARGDTDTQYF. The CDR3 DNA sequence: TGTGCCAGCAGCAAAGCGCTGGCGCGGGGGGACACAGATACGCAGTATTTT.

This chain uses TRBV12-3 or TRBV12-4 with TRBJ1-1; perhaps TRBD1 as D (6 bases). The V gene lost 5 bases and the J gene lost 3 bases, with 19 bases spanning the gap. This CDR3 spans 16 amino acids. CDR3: CASSQPGARAYTEAFF. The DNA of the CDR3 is TGTGCCAGCAGTCAACCAGGGGCCCGGGCGTACACTGAAGCTTTCTTT.

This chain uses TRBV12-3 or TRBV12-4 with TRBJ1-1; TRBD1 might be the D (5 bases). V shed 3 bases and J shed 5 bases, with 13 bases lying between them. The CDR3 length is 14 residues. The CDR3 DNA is TGTGCCAGCAGTTTTCCAGGGAAGGGAACTGAAGCTTTCTTT. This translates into CASSFPGKGTEAFF.